The 29 T cell receptor beta chains in this list originate from one sample, sequenced in a study. TCRdb reprocessed the RT-PCR reads via MiXCR and lists one record per CDR3 protein. The table has fewer than 800,000 distinct CDR3 sequences, approximately 15% seen once. Sequenced material: memory CD4+ T cells from blood. Source of these receptors: a female donor in good health, serving as a healthy control.

This clonotype was found a few times. This chain uses TRBV4-2 with TRBJ2-2; the D call may be TRBD1 or TRBD2 (7 bases each). Looked up from germline, CDR1 is LGHNA and CDR2 is YNFKEQ. Trimming cost V 0 bases and J 4 bases, with 21 bases left between them. This CDR3 is 19 amino acids long. The CDR3 region has the DNA TGTGCCAGCAGCCAAGATTGGGCCAGGGGGGGAGTGGGCACCGGGGAGCTGTTTTTT. It yields the protein CASSQDWARGGVGTGELFF.

This chain connects TRBV13 to TRBJ2-1, with D possibly TRBD2 on 6 matching bases. CDR3 length equals 13 residues. V gave up 0 bases and J gave up 9 bases, with 9 bases separating them. Germline V gives CDR1 PRHDT, CDR2 FYEKMQ (reference sequence). The CDR3 DNA follows: TGTGCCAGCAGCTTAGGCGGGAGCCGTGAGCAGTTCTTC. Translating gives CASSLGGSREQFF.

In its sample, this clonotype was seen a few times. The CDR3 sequence is CASSVAGGQLTNTEAFF. CDR3 nucleotide sequence: TGTGCCAGCAGCGTAGCAGGGGGACAGTTGACGAACACTGAAGCTTTCTTT. The chain is built from TRBV9 and TRBJ1-1, with 7 bases identical to TRBD1. CDR3 size: 17 residues. V shed 0 bases and J 1 base; nucleotides not matched to a gene: 9. Per germline, CDR1 SGDLS and CDR2 YYNGEE.

In its sample, this clonotype was seen a few times. V gene TRBV28 combines with J gene TRBJ2-4, with 9 bases identical to TRBD2. The length of the CDR3 is 13 residues. Trimming took 8 bases from V and 12 from J; bases not matched to a gene: 11. Germline loops: CDR1 MDHEN, CDR2 SYDVKM. In nucleotides, the CDR3 is TGTGCCAGCTCAGCCGGACTAGCGCGCGCTCAGTACTTC. As protein: CASSAGLARAQYF.

In its sample, this clonotype was seen many times. This chain links TRBV5-8 with TRBJ2-2; no clear D. V dropped 0 bases and J dropped 4 bases, with 13 bases sitting between them. The germline CDR1 and CDR2 sequences are SGHTS and YDEGEE. The length of the CDR3 is 16 residues. CDR3 coding DNA: TGTGCCAGCAGCTTGGGACTCGAAGGCGGCACCGGGGAGCTGTTTTTT. Translated: CASSLGLEGGTGELFF. Looking up the rest from reference TRBV5-8 and TRBJ2-2 gives the full variable domain: EAGVTQSPTHLIKTRGQQATLRCSPISGHTSVYWYQQALGLGLQFLLWYDEGEERNRGNFPPRFSGRQFPNYSSELNVNALELEDSALYLCASSLGLEGGTGELFFGEGSRLTVL.

This clonotype was seen at least ten times. The CDR3 is CASSSQGAFNSPLHF. DNA for the CDR3: TGTGCCAGCAGCTCACAGGGGGCCTTTAATTCACCCCTCCACTTT. The J gene is TRBJ1-6, the V gene TRBV7-8, with TRBD1 matching over 9 bases. This CDR3 region has 15 residues. The germline V gene has CDR1 SGHVS and CDR2 FQNEAQ. V lost 4 bases and J lost 6; bases outside the gene matches: 4.

In its sample, this clonotype was seen many times. This chain connects TRBV20-1 to TRBJ2-7; D is uncertain. V lost 5 bases, J lost 4 bases, and 6 bases lay in between. The germline gives CDR1 DFQATT, CDR2 SNEGSKA (reference sequence). The CDR3 has 10 residues. CDR3 nucleotides: TGCAGTGCTTCAGAGTACGAGCAGTACTTC. Protein sequence: CSASEYEQYF.

This clonotype has only a few counts. CDR3 DNA sequence: TGTGCCATCAGTGAGTCGATCGCCAGGGGGTTTCAGCCCCAGCATTTT. Residues: CAISESIARGFQPQHF. This chain links TRBV10-3 with TRBJ1-5; 7 bases match TRBD1. Trimming at V came to 0 bases and at J to 6 bases, leaving 8 bases not matched to a gene. The CDR3 is 16 residues long. The V gene's germline CDR1 is ENHRY and CDR2 SYGVKD.

This clonotype has a handful of counts. V and J are TRBV7-3 and TRBJ1-2; D not resolved. CDR1 and CDR2 (germline): SGHTA, FQGTGA. Trimming left V 1 base short and J 0 bases short, with 12 bases between. The CDR3 consists of 16 residues. CDR3 amino acids: CASSLSAGGTNYGYTF. Here the CDR3 DNA reads TGTGCCAGCAGCTTAAGCGCGGGTGGCACTAACTATGGCTACACCTTC.

V and J are TRBV20-1 and TRBJ1-5; D might be TRBD1 (5 bases). CDR3 length: 14 residues. V was clipped by 3 bases and J by 8 bases, with 17 bases between them. Per the germline V gene, CDR1 is DFQATT and CDR2 is SNEGSKA (reference sequence). CDR3 nucleotides: TGCAGTGCTAGCGGGCGCGAGGGGTTTAAGCCCCAGCATTTT. Amino acid sequence: CSASGREGFKPQHF.

This clonotype was recorded at least ten times. The V gene is TRBV10-3, the J gene TRBJ1-2; D uncertain. CDR1 and CDR2 (germline): ENHRY, SYGVKD. Trimming removed 0 bases at V and 5 bases at J, with 7 bases between. There are 13 residues in the CDR3. This CDR3 is CAISESEDYGYTF. DNA of the CDR3: TGTGCCATCAGTGAGTCGGAAGATTATGGCTACACCTTC.

The J gene is TRBJ1-2, the V gene TRBV6-1; a possible D gene is TRBD1 (6 bases). Between the trimmed V and J ends, which lost 7 bases and 4 bases, there was a span of 13 bases. CDR1 is MNHNS and CDR2 is SASEGT in the germline V gene. The CDR3 runs 13 residues. The CDR3 region has the DNA TGTGCCAGCACCTCACAGACAGGCTATGGCTACACCTTC. The encoded protein is CASTSQTGYGYTF.

CDR3 DNA sequence: TGTGCCAGCAGTCAGGGTCCGGGACTAGCGGGAGGAGGAGCCAAAAACATTCAGTACTTC. Translation gives CASSQGPGLAGGGAKNIQYF. The chain uses TRBV6-2 or TRBV6-3 and TRBJ2-4; 15 bases agree with TRBD2. Looked up from germline, CDR1 is MNHEY and CDR2 is SVGEGT. J lost 0 bases, V lost 5 bases, and 11 bases had no gene match. This CDR3 has 20 residues.

This clonotype has a handful of counts. V and J are TRBV7-2 and TRBJ1-2; D possibly corresponds to TRBD1 (6 bases). The CDR3 contains 15 residues. V was pared by 0 bases and J by 10 bases, with 18 bases between. The V gene's germline CDR1 is SGHTA and CDR2 FQGNSA. This chain's CDR3 is CASSLAGGGDLTYTF. The DNA for the CDR3 is TGTGCCAGCAGCTTAGCTGGGGGCGGTGATTTGACCTACACCTTC.

This clonotype came up many times. The gene calls are TRBV6-5 and TRBJ2-7; D gene ambiguous. The V end lost 7 bases, the J end lost 2 bases, and 9 bases lay between the germline ends. CDR1 and CDR2 (germline): MNHEY, SVGAGI. The CDR3 covers 12 residues. Here the CDR3 DNA reads TGTGCCAGCACCGACGGTGCCTACGAGCAGTACTTC. This codes for CASTDGAYEQYF.

This clonotype was recorded a few times. The chain uses TRBV7-2 and TRBJ1-4; D might be TRBD1 (6 bases). V gave up 3 bases and J gave up 8 bases, with 10 bases separating them. The germline gives CDR1 SGHTA, CDR2 FQGNSA. The CDR3 loop spans 13 amino acids. The CDR3 is CASSFGGREKLFF. The CDR3 region has the DNA TGTGCCAGCAGCTTCGGGGGCCGAGAAAAACTGTTTTTT.

Of note for this clonotype: The junction departs from germline at one end; a sequencing error may be responsible. The gene calls are TRBV7-3 and TRBJ2-1; 14 bases match TRBD2. The CDR3 consists of 20 residues. From germline, CDR1 is SGHTA and CDR2 FQGTGA. The CDR3 loop is CASILVGTEKGLAGVNEQFF. The DNA for the CDR3 is TGTGCCAGCATCTTAGTTGGGACAGAAAAGGGACTAGCGGGAGTCAATGAGCAGTTCTTC.

This sequence joins TRBV28 and TRBJ1-1; TRBD1 matches at 9 bases. The germline gives CDR1 MDHEN, CDR2 SYDVKM. The CDR3 consists of 15 residues. Trimming cost V 3 bases and J 5 bases; bases outside gene matches: 7. The CDR3 spells CASSLSPGQGTEAFF. The CDR3 DNA reads as TGTGCCAGCAGTTTGTCCCCGGGACAGGGTACTGAAGCTTTCTTT.

CDR3 sequence (DNA): TGTGCCAGCAGCTCCGGTCGGGGGAGGCAGCCCCAGCATTTT. This gives the protein CASSSGRGRQPQHF. The chain couples TRBV12-3 or TRBV12-4 to TRBJ1-5; TRBD1 might be the D (5 bases). The ends were cut back, 6 bases at V and 7 bases at J, with 16 bases in the middle. CDR3 size: 14 residues.

This clonotype was observed a handful of times. The chain links TRBV28 to TRBJ2-4; D is unresolved. This CDR3 region has 13 residues. Trimming took 6 bases from V and 4 from J, leaving 10 bases between them. CDR1 and CDR2 from the germline V gene are MDHEN and SYDVKM. The CDR3 here is CASSPQPKNIQYF. As DNA, the CDR3 is TGTGCCAGCAGCCCACAGCCAAAAAACATTCAGTACTTC.

The rearrangement uses TRBV24-1 and TRBJ2-2; the D gene is possibly TRBD2 (7 bases). Trimming stripped 3 bases from V and 5 bases from J, with 21 bases between. This CDR3 region has 18 residues. Germline V gene lookup returns CDR1 KGHDR and CDR2 SFDVKD. For the CDR3, the DNA is TGTGCCACCAGTGATCCCCTTGGGGGGGGCAGCGGGACCGGGGAGCTGTTTTTT. Amino acid sequence: CATSDPLGGGSGTGELFF.

The sample holds many counts of this clonotype. This chain connects TRBV11-2 to TRBJ2-3; weak D call: TRBD1 (5 bases). This CDR3 has 18 amino acids. V was trimmed by 0 bases and J by 0 bases, leaving 16 bases between them. Germline CDR1 and CDR2: SGHAT and FQNNGV. Here the CDR3 reads CASSLEFTGAPSTDTQYF. CDR3 coding DNA: TGTGCCAGCAGCTTAGAGTTTACTGGGGCACCTAGCACAGATACGCAGTATTTT. The full variable domain, its missing parts supplied by reference TRBV11-2 and TRBJ2-3, is EAGVAQSPRYKIIEKRQSVAFWCNPISGHATLYWYQQILGQGPKLLIQFQNNGVVDDSQLPKDRFSAERLKGVDSTLKIQPAKLEDSAVYLCASSLEFTGAPSTDTQYFGPGTRLTVL.

There are many counts of this clonotype. The chain carries TRBV6-5 and TRBJ2-2; D call uncertain. Germline CDR1 MNHEY, CDR2 SVGAGI. V was trimmed by 6 bases and J by 9 bases, leaving 11 bases between them. The CDR3 runs 12 residues. The DNA of the CDR3 is TGTGCCAGCAGCTGGAACACGAGGGAGCTGTTTTTT. Residues: CASSWNTRELFF.

The chain uses TRBV30 and TRBJ1-5; D uncertain. The V and J ends lost 2 bases and 7 bases respectively, with 12 bases between them. Germline V gene lookup returns CDR1 GTSNPN and CDR2 SVGIG (reference sequence). The CDR3 has 13 amino acids. The CDR3 is CAWSFGLRQPQHF. As DNA, the CDR3 is TGTGCCTGGAGTTTCGGGTTGAGGCAGCCCCAGCATTTT. Complete variable domain (other parts from reference TRBV30 and TRBJ1-5): SQTIHQWPATLVQPVGSPLSLECTVEGTSNPNLYWYRQAAGRGLQLLFYSVGIGQISSEVPQNLSASRPQDRQFILSSKKLLLSDSGFYLCAWSFGLRQPQHFGDGTRLSIL.

In its sample, this clonotype was seen a few times. The chain recombines TRBV4-3 with TRBJ2-6; D is perhaps TRBD2 (6 bases). The CDR3 consists of 19 residues. The germline gives CDR1 LGHNA, CDR2 YSLEER. Trimming took 4 bases from V and 0 from J, leaving 19 bases between them. CDR3 loop: CASSRQRLVGSSGANVLTF. CDR3 in DNA: TGCGCCAGCAGCCGACAGAGACTAGTAGGGAGCTCTGGGGCCAACGTCCTGACTTTC.

This chain links TRBV27 with TRBJ2-4; 9 bases are a match to TRBD1. The CDR3 length is 16 residues. With 4 bases clipped from V and 6 bases from J, the junction kept 10 bases outside the gene matches. The germline CDR1 and CDR2 sequences are MNHEY and SMNVEV (reference sequence). Here the CDR3 reads CASSWSRDRVSNIQYF. CDR3 DNA: TGTGCCAGCAGTTGGTCCCGGGACAGGGTGTCAAACATTCAGTACTTC.

This clonotype was counted a few times. The gene calls are TRBV6-1 and TRBJ2-3; possible D gene TRBD1, 5 bases. Germline V gives CDR1 MNHNS, CDR2 SASEGT. The V and J ends lost 8 bases and 1 base respectively, with 13 bases between them. The CDR3 length is 14 residues. This CDR3 is CASVNLRGTDTQYF. CDR3 sequence (DNA): TGTGCCAGCGTCAACCTCAGGGGCACAGATACGCAGTATTTT.

This clonotype was detected only a few times. The chain carries TRBV6-1 and TRBJ1-1; D is unresolved. The V end was cut by 3 bases, the J end by 7 bases, with 12 bases between. Germline CDR1 and CDR2: MNHNS and SASEGT. The length of the CDR3 is 13 residues. The CDR3 protein is CASSEGGWGEAFF. The CDR3 DNA reads TGTGCCAGCAGTGAGGGAGGCTGGGGTGAAGCTTTCTTT.

V is TRBV21-1 and J is TRBJ1-2. TRBV21-1 is shown as a pseudogene. The CDR3 runs to 10 residues. The CDR3 nucleotides read TGTGCCAGCCGCTCCTGTGGCTACACCTTC. This codes for CASRSCGYTF.